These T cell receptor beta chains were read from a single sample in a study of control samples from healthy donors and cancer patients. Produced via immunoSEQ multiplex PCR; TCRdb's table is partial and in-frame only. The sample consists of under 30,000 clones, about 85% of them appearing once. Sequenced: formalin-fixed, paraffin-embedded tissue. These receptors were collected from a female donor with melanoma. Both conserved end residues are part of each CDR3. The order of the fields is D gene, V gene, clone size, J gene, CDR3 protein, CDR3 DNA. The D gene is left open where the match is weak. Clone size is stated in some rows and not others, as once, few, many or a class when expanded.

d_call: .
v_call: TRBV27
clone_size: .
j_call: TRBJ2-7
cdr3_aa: CASSILQGNHEQYF
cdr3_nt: TGTGCCAGCAGTATCCTCCAGGGTAACCACGAGCAGTACTTC

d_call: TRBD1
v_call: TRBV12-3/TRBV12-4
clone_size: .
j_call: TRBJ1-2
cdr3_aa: CASSRTGLGYTF
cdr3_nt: TGTGCCAGCAGCCGGACAGGGTTGGGCTACACCTTC

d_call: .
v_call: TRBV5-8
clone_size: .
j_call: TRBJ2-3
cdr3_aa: CASSLGQGRNTDTQYF
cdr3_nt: TGTGCCAGCAGCTTGGGTCAGGGACGAAACACAGATACGCAGTATTTT

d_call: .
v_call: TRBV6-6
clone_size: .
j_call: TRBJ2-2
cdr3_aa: CASSYPQQANTGELFF
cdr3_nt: TGTGCCAGCAGTTACCCACAGCAGGCGAACACCGGGGAGCTGTTTTTT

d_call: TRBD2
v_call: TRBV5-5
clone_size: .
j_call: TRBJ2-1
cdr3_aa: CASSRLPREEYNEQFF
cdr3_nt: TGTGCCAGCAGCCGGCTACCGCGGGAGGAGTACAATGAGCAGTTCTTC

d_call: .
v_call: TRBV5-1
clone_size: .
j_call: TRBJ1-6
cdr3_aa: CASSLGPRQADTSPLHF
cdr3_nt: TGCGCCAGCAGCTTGGGCCCCAGGCAGGCGGACACTTCACCCCTCCACTTT

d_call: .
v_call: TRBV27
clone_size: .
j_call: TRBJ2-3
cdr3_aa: CASSFWRASTDTQYF
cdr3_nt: TGTGCCAGCAGTTTTTGGCGGGCCAGCACAGATACGCAGTATTTT

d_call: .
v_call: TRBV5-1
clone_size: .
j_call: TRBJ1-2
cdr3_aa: CASSLEPGADYGYTF
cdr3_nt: TGCGCCAGCAGCTTGGAGCCGGGGGCGGACTATGGCTACACCTTC

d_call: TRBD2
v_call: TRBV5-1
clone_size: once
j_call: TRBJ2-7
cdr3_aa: CASSSLAGRSYEQYF
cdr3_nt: TGCGCCAGCAGCTCGCTAGCGGGCCGCTCCTACGAGCAGTACTTC

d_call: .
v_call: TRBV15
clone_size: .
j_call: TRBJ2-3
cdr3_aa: CATSRDGGQNTDTQYF
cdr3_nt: TGTGCCACCAGCAGAGATGGAGGACAGAACACAGATACGCAGTATTTT

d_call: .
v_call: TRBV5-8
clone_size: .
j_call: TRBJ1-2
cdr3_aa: CASSSPGHLNYGYTF
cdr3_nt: TGTGCCAGCAGCTCGCCGGGACATTTAAACTATGGCTACACCTTC

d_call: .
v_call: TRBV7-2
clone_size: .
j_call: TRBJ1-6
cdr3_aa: CASSLAVVGNSPLHF
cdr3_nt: TGTGCCAGCAGCTTAGCGGTGGTAGGGAACTCACCCCTCCACTTT

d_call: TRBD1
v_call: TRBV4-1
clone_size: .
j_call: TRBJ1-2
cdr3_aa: CASSQDDATGLYGYTF
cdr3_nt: TGCGCCAGCAGCCAAGATGACGCGACAGGGTTATACGGCTACACCTTC

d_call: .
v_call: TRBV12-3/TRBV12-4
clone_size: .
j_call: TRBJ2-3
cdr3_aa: CASSHGTHVAQYF
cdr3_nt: TGTGCCAGCAGTCACGGGACCCACGTGGCCCAGTATTTT

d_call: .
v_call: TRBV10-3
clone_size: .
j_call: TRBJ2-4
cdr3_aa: CAIGAESVDIQYF
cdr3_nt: TGTGCCATCGGAGCGGAGTCGGTGGACATTCAGTACTTC

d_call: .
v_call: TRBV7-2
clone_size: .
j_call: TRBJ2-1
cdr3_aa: CASSSQFTSYEQFF
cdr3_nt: TGTGCCAGCAGCTCTCAATTCACTAGCTATGAGCAGTTCTTC

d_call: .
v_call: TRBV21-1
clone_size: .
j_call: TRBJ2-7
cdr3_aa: CASTSCGTGRHEQYF
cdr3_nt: TGTGCCAGCACCTCCTGCGGGACAGGTCGCCACGAGCAGTACTTC

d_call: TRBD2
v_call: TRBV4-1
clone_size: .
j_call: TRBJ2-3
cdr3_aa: CASSQDLWGGLNTQYF
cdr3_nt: TGCGCCAGCAGCCAAGATCTCTGGGGGGGACTGAATACGCAGTATTTT

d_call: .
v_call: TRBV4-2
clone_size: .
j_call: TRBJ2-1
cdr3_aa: CASSQAGLDNEQFF
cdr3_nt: TGTGCCAGCAGCCAAGCTGGGCTTGACAATGAGCAGTTCTTC

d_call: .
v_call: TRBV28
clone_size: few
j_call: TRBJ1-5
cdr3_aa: CASSTGTYTNQPQHF
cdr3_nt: TGTGCCAGCAGCACCGGGACGTACACTAATCAGCCCCAGCATTTT

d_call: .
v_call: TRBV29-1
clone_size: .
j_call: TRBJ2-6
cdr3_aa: CSVEDRESGANVLTF
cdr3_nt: TGCAGCGTTGAAGATCGGGAGTCTGGGGCCAACGTCCTGACTTTC

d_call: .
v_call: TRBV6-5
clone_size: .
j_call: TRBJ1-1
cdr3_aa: CASRGGGSTEAFF
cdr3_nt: TGTGCCAGCAGGGGGGGCGGGTCCACTGAAGCTTTCTTT

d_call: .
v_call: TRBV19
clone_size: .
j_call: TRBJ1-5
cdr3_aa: CASSIVSPGNQPQHF
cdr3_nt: TGTGCCAGTAGTATAGTCTCGCCCGGCAATCAGCCCCAGCATTTT

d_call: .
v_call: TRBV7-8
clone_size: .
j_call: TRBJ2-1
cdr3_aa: CASSGYNEQFF
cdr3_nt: TGTGCCAGCAGCGGATATAATGAGCAGTTCTTC

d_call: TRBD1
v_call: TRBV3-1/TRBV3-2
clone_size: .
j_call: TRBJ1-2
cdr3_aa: CASSQPQGASYGYTF
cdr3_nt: TGTGCCAGCAGCCAACCACAGGGGGCCAGCTATGGCTACACCTTC

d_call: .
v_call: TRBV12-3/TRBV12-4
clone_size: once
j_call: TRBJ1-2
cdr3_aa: CASSNNGYTF
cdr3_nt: TGTGCCAGCTCAAATAACGGCTACACCTTC

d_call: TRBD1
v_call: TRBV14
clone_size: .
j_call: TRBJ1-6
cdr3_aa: CASSHGTDNNSPLHF
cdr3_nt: TGTGCCAGCAGCCATGGGACAGATAATAATTCACCCCTCCACTTT

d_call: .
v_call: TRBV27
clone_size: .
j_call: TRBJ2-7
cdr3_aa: CASSPPGRNVQYF
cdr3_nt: TGTGCCAGCAGTCCACCCGGTCGCAACGTGCAGTACTTC

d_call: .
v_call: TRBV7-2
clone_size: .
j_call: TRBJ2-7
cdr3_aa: CASSPRPLPGEQYF
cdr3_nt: TGTGCCAGCAGCCCCCGGCCGCTACCGGGAGAGCAGTACTTC

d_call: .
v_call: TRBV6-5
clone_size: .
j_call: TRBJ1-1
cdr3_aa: CASFTSTEAFF
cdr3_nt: TGTGCCAGCTTTACCTCTACTGAAGCTTTCTTT

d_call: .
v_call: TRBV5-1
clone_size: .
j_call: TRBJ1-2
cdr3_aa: CASSRGAGTSEGFGGYTF
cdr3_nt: TGCGCCAGCAGCCGAGGAGCCGGGACGTCTGAAGGGTTCGGTGGCTACACCTTC

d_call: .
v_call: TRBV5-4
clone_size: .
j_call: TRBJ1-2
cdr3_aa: CASSLEGARYGYTF
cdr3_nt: TGTGCCAGCAGCTTGGAAGGGGCACGATATGGCTATACCTTC

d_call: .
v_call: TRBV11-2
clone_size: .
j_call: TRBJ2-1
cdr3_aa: CASSLGYQGEIVF
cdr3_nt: TGTGCCAGCAGCTTAGGTTATCAGGGAGAAATCGTCTTC

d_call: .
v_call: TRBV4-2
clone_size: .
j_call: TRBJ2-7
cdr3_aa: CASSQGSSYEQYF
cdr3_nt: TGTGCCAGCAGTCAAGGTAGCTCCTACGAGCAGTACTTC

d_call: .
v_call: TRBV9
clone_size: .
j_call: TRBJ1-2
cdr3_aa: CARSVVRGGYTF
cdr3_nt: TGTGCCCGCAGCGTAGTTAGGGGGGGCTACACCTTC

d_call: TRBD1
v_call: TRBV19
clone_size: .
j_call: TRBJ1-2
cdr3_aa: CASSTLTGVGGYTF
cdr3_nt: TGTGCCAGTAGTACTCTGACAGGGGTAGGTGGCTACACCTTC

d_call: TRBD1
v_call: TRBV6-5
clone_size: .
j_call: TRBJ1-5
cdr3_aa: CASRLGQSSQPQHF
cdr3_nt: TGTGCCAGCAGATTGGGACAGAGCTCCCAGCCCCAGCATTTT

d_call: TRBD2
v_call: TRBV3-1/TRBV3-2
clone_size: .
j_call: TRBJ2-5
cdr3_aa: CASSQGLAGGGVGETQYF
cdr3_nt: TGTGCCAGCAGCCAAGGACTAGCGGGAGGAGGGGTGGGAGAGACCCAGTACTTC

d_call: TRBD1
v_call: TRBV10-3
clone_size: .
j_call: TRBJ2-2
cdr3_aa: CAISGRAWQGAAGELFF
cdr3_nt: TGTGCCATCTCCGGGCGGGCGTGGCAGGGGGCAGCCGGGGAGCTGTTTTTT

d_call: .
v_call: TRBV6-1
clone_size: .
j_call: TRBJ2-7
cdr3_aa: CASSEWASYSYEQYF
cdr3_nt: TGTGCCAGCAGTGAATGGGCTAGCTACTCCTACGAGCAGTACTTC

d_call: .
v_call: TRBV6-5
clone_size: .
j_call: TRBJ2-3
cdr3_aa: CASTSGEGAQYF
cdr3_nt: TGTGCCAGCACCTCGGGAGAGGGTGCGCAGTATTTT

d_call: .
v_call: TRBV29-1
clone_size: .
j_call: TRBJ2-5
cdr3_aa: CSVDFQGQETQYF
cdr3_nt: TGCAGCGTAGATTTCCAGGGACAAGAGACCCAGTACTTC

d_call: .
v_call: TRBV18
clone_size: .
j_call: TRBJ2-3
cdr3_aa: CASSPSTDTQYF
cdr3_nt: TGTGCCAGCTCACCGAGCACAGATACGCAGTATTTT

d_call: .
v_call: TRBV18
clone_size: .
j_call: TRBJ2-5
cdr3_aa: CASSPNQETQYF
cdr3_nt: TGTGCCAGCTCACCCAACCAAGAGACCCAGTACTTC

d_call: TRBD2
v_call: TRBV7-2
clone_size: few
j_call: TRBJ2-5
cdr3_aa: CASSLGGRETQYF
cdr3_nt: TGTGCCAGCAGCTTGGGCGGGAGGGAGACCCAGTACTTC